A selection of T cell receptor beta chains follows, all from one sample in a study of T cells after posttransplantation cyclophosphamide. Repertoires were generated with immunoSEQ multiplex PCR, while TCRdb's copy carries only in-frame clones and drops some. The repertoire holds 5,000 to 6,000 clones, roughly 75% seen once, with 30% to 40% in the top ten. This sample comprised PBMCs, obtained after allogeneic stem cell transplant with posttransplant cyclophosphamide. All receptors derive from a male patient in his sixties who received an allogeneic stem cell transplant from an unrelated donor, was CMV-positive, and had no GVHD. Some T cells may be the graft donor's. CDR3s include the opening cysteine and the closing phenylalanine or tryptophan. D genes are given only for firm matches.

TRBJ2-5 | . | TRBV14 | CASSQDRRRGWGQETQYF
TRBJ2-7 | . | TRBV14 | CASSLSTEKYF
TRBJ1-1 | TRBD1 | TRBV6-9 | CASRSTGLNTEAFF
TRBJ2-1 | . | TRBV19 | CASSIVLPGRNEQFF
TRBJ2-5 | . | TRBV28 | CASSFGSAQETQYF
TRBJ2-7 | TRBD1 | TRBV5-4 | CASSSSTGIYEQYF
TRBJ1-3 | . | TRBV11-2 | CASSFTTGSGNTIYF
TRBJ2-3 | TRBD2 | TRBV5-1 | CASSLWEGRDTQYF
TRBJ2-1 | . | TRBV7-9 | CASTEPGGSNEQFF
TRBJ2-3 | . | TRBV21-1 | CASSNTQYF
TRBJ2-3 | . | TRBV29-1 | CSAAGGRGVDTQYF
TRBJ2-5 | TRBD1 | TRBV28 | CASRPTGGGETQYF
TRBJ1-2 | TRBD1 | TRBV27 | CASSSPYRGQYGYTF
TRBJ2-7 | TRBD2 | TRBV6-5 | CASSSTGGRNEQYF
TRBJ2-1 | . | TRBV7-9 | CASSLWVQGNEQFF
TRBJ2-7 | TRBD1 | TRBV28 | CASSSPGQGMFEQYF
TRBJ1-2 | TRBD1 | TRBV25-1 | CASSDLRAGTGGGYTF
TRBJ2-3 | TRBD2 | TRBV7-6 | CASSYSTSGSAKDTQYF
TRBJ2-4 | . | TRBV12-2 | CASRYRDTLAKNIQYF
TRBJ2-7 | TRBD2 | TRBV5-5 | CASSLAGRRGGDEQYF
TRBJ2-3 | . | TRBV27 | CASSLRSGIATDTQYF
TRBJ2-3 | TRBD2 | TRBV4-2 | CASSQGASGGPDTQYF
TRBJ2-1 | TRBD1 | TRBV7-9 | CASSLAPGQYNEQFF
TRBJ2-7 | . | TRBV29-1 | CSVRSGSYEQYF
TRBJ2-1 | TRBD2 | TRBV29-1 | CGGMGGLVLSYNEQFF
TRBJ2-5 | . | TRBV28 | CASSYLLQETQYF
TRBJ1-6 | TRBD1 | TRBV30 | CAWSLGQAESPLHF
TRBJ1-2 | . | TRBV30 | CAWSVGEGSYGYTF
TRBJ2-2 | . | TRBV11-2 | CASSFTGTGELFF
TRBJ1-2 | . | TRBV5-8 | CASSRRGGGGYGYTF
TRBJ1-2 | . | TRBV9 | CASSRLPLGANYGYTF
TRBJ2-1 | . | TRBV5-4 | CASSLASSAYNEQFF
TRBJ2-7 | . | TRBV5-1 | CASSLGEMESFYEQYF
TRBJ2-1 | . | TRBV21-1 | CASSPFYNEQFF
TRBJ2-7 | TRBD1 | TRBV27 | CASSLSGQGSYEQYF
TRBJ2-1 | TRBD2 | TRBV7-9 | CASSDPGTSGVPHEQFF
TRBJ1-2 | . | TRBV4-3 | CASSQDQGNYGYTF
TRBJ2-1 | . | TRBV18 | CASSPNGLNEQFF
TRBJ1-5 | . | TRBV28 | CASSDTHQPQHF
TRBJ1-2 | . | TRBV7-2 | CASSLGRGGTGYGYTF
TRBJ2-5 | TRBD1 | TRBV10-1 | CASSPDRQRQETQYF
TRBJ2-3 | TRBD2 | TRBV4-3 | CASSQVRITSGQATDTQYF
TRBJ1-6 | . | TRBV28 | CASRQGSYNSPLHF
TRBJ2-5 | . | TRBV2 | CASSEALPRGGTQYF
TRBJ2-5 | . | TRBV6-1 | CASSEGGSKETQYF
TRBJ1-5 | . | TRBV27 | CASSFLGNQPQHF
TRBJ2-5 | . | TRBV18 | CASSDLRPGSAGETQYF
TRBJ1-4 | . | TRBV5-1 | CASSLGHTNEKLFF
TRBJ2-7 | . | TRBV6-1 | CASKSGQSYEQYF
TRBJ2-3 | TRBD1 | TRBV5-1 | CASSFLTGIRTDTQYF
TRBJ1-2 | . | TRBV28 | CASSGRDGYTF
TRBJ2-2 | . | TRBV5-1 | CASSMMVAPGTGELFF
TRBJ1-1 | TRBD1 | TRBV7-9 | CASSRETGGATTEAFF
TRBJ1-5 | TRBD1 | TRBV11-3 | CATPPRGLQPQHF
TRBJ1-3 | TRBD1 | TRBV6-5 | CASRGTGGSGNTIYF